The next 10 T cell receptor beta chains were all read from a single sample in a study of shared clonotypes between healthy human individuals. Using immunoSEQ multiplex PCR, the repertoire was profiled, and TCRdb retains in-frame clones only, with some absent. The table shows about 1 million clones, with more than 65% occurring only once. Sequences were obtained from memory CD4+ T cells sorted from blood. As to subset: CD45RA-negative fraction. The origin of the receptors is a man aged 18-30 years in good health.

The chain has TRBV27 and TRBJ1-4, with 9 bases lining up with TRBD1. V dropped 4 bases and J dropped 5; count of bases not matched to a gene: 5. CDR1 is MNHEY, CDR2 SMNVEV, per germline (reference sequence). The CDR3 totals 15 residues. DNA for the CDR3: TGTGCCAGCAGTTCGGGACAGGGAGGAAATGAAAAACTGTTTTTT. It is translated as CASSSGQGGNEKLFF.

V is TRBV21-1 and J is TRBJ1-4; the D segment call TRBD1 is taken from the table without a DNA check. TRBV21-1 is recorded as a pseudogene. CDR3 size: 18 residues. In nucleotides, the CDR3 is TGTGCCAGCACCTTCGAAGACAGGGTGTCCTCGACTAATGAAAAACTGTTTTTT. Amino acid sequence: CASTFEDRVSSTNEKLFF.

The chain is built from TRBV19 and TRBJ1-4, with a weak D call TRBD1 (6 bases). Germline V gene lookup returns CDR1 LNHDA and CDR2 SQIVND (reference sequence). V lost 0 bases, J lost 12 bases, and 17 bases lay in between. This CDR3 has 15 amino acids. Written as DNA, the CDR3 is TGTGCCAGTAGTATAGACTATACAGGGTTGCGGCAACTGTTTTTT. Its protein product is CASSIDYTGLRQLFF.

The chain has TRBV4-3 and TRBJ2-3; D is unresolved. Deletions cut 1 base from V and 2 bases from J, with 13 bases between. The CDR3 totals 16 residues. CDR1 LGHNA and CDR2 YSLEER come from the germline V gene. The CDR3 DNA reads TGCGCCAGCAGCCAAGGACTGGGGATAAACACAGATACGCAGTATTTT. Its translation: CASSQGLGINTDTQYF.

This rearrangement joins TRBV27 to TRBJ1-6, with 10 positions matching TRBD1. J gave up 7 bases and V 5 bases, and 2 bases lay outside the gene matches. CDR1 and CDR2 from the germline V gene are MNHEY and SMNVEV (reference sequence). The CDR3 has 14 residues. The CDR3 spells CASSPDRGNSPLHF. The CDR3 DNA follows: TGTGCCAGCAGTCCGGACAGGGGGAATTCACCCCTCCACTTT.

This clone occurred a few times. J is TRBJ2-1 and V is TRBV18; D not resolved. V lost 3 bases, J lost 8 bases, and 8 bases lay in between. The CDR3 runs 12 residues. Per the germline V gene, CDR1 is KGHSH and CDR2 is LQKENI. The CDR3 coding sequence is TGTGCCAGCTCACCTGTTAGCTATGAGCAGTTCTTC. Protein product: CASSPVSYEQFF.

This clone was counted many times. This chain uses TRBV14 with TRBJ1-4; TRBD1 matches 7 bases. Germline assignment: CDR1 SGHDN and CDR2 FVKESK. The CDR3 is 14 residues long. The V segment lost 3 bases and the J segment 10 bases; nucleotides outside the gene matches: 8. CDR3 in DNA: TGTGCCAGCAGCCAGGTGACAGGGAAGGGAAAACTGTTTTTT. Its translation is CASSQVTGKGKLFF.

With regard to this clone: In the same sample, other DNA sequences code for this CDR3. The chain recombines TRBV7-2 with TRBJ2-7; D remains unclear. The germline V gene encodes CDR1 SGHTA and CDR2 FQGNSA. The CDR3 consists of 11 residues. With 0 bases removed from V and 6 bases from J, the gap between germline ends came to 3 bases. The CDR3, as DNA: TGTGCCAGCAGCTTAGCTCGCGAGCAGTACTTC. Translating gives CASSLAREQYF.

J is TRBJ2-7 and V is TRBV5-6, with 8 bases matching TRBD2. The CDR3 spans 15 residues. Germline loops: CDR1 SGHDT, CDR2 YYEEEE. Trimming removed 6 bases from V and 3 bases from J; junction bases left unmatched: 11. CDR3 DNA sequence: TGTGCCAGCACCCGGGCGAGCGGGGGCTTCTACGAGCAGTACTTC. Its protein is CASTRASGGFYEQYF.

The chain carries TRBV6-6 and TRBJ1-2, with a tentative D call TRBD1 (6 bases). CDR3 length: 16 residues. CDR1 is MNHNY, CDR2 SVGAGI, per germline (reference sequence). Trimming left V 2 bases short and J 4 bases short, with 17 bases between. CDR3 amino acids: CASSYRGAGVSYGYTF. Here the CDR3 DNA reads TGTGCCAGCAGTTACAGAGGGGCAGGGGTCTCCTATGGCTACACCTTC.